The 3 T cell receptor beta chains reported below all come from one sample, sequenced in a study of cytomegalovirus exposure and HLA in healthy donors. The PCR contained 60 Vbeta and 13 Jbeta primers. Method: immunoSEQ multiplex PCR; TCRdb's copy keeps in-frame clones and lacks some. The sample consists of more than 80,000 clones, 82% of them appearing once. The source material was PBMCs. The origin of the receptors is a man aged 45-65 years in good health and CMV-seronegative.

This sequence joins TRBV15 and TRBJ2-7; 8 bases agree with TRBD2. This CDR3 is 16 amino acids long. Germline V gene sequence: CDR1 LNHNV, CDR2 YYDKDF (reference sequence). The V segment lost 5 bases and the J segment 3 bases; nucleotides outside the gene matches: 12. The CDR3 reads CATSAPPNGTSYEQYF. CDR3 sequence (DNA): TGTGCCACCAGCGCCCCCCCTAATGGGACTAGCTACGAGCAGTACTTC.

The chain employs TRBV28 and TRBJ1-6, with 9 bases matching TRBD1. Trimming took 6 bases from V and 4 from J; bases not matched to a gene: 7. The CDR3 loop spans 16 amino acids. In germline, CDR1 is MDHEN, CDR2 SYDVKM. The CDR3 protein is CASRAGTGRYNSPLHF. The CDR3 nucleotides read TGTGCCAGCAGGGCCGGGACAGGGCGATATAATTCACCCCTCCACTTT.

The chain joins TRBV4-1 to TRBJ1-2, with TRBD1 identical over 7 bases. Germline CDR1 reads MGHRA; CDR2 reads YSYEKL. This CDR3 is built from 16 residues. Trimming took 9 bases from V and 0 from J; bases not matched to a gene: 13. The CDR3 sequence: CASKRGQERSNYGYTF. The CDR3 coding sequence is TGCGCCAGTAAACGAGGACAGGAGAGATCTAACTATGGCTACACCTTC.